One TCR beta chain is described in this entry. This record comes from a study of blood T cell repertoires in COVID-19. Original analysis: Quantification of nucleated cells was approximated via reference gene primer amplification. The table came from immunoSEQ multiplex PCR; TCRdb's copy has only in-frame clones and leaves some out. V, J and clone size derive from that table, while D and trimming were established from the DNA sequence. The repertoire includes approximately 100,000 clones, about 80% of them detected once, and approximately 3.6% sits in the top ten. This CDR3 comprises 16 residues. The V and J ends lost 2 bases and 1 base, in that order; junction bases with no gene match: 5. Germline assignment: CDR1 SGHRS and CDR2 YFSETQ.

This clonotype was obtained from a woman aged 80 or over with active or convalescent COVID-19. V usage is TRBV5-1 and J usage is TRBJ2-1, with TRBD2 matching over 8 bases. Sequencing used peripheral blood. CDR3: CASSFGGAGSYNEQFF. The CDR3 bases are TGCGCCAGCAGCTTCGGGGGGGCAGGGTCCTACAATGAGCAGTTCTTC.